These 29 T cell receptor beta chains originate from one sample sequenced in a study of blood T cell repertoires in COVID-19. Profiled with immunoSEQ multiplex PCR; TCRdb holds only in-frame clones, not every one. The sample lists roughly 40,000 clones, more than 65% occurring once. The sequenced material came from peripheral blood. The receptors shown here come from a man aged 80 or over with acute or convalescent COVID-19.

This chain links TRBV29-1 with TRBJ2-1; tentative D call: TRBD2 (5 bases). Trimming removed 1 base at V and 6 bases at J, with 10 bases between. The V gene's germline CDR1 is SQVTM and CDR2 ANQGSEA. The CDR3 totals 13 residues. The CDR3 reads CSVEGLDSNEQFF. The CDR3 DNA reads as TGCAGCGTTGAAGGCCTGGACTCCAATGAGCAGTTCTTC.

V usage is TRBV18 and J usage is TRBJ2-1, with D possibly matching TRBD2 (6 bases). CDR1 is KGHSH, CDR2 LQKENI, per germline. The germline V and J ends were trimmed by 1 base and 8 bases, with 18 bases remaining between them. CDR3 length: 16 residues. CDR3 nucleotides: TGTGCCAGCTCACCACGATCTGGCGGAGGGATGGATGAGCAGTTCTTC. Translation: CASSPRSGGGMDEQFF.

This clone showed up just a few times. The CDR3 DNA reads as TGTGCCAGCAGCTCCCCAGGCTACGAGCAGTACTTC. As protein: CASSSPGYEQYF. The chain couples TRBV5-6 to TRBJ2-7; D unclear. Trimming stripped 3 bases from V and 3 bases from J, with 7 bases between. Per germline, CDR1 SGHDT and CDR2 YYEEEE. CDR3 size: 12 residues.

This sequence joins TRBV7-2 and TRBJ1-5; 7 bases agree with TRBD1. The germline V gene encodes CDR1 SGHTA and CDR2 FQGNSA. The CDR3 covers 16 residues. V shed 5 bases, J shed 0 bases, and the junction held 7 bases outside the gene matches. The CDR3 DNA reads TGTGCCAGCAGCCCTTCGGGACAGCCTAGCAATCAGCCCCAGCATTTT. Translation gives CASSPSGQPSNQPQHF. The full variable domain, in which reference TRBV7-2 and TRBJ1-5 provide the parts outside the CDR3, is GAGVSQSPSNKVTEKGKDVELRCDPISGHTALYWYRQSLGQGLEFLIYFQGNSAPDKSGLPSDRFSAERTGGSVSTLTIQRTQQEDSAVYLCASSPSGQPSNQPQHFGDGTRLSIL.

This sequence joins TRBV2 and TRBJ2-6, with D uncertain. The CDR3 spans 11 residues. V was clipped by 10 bases and J by 1 base, with 2 bases between them. CDR1 and CDR2 from the germline V gene are SNHLY and FYNNEI. CDR3 in amino acids: CAISGANVLTF. DNA of the CDR3: TGTGCCATATCTGGGGCCAACGTCCTGACTTTC.

The chain carries TRBV5-1 and TRBJ1-4; D may be TRBD1 (6 bases). The germline V gene encodes CDR1 SGHRS and CDR2 YFSETQ. The CDR3 spans 16 residues. The V end lost 5 bases, the J end lost 0 bases, and 14 bases lay between the germline ends. This chain's CDR3 is CASRPLSGATNEKLFF. CDR3 nucleotides: TGCGCCAGCAGACCACTTTCAGGGGCAACTAATGAAAAACTGTTTTTT.

Turning to this clone: The identical CDR3 is also encoded by other nucleotide sequences in the sample. This sequence joins TRBV14 and TRBJ1-1; D is unresolved. CDR1 is SGHDN and CDR2 is FVKESK in the germline V gene. V lost 1 base and J 0 bases, leaving 6 bases between the germline ends. CDR3 length equals 14 residues. The CDR3 loop is CASSQAGMNTEAFF. Here the CDR3 DNA reads TGTGCCAGCAGCCAAGCGGGAATGAACACTGAAGCTTTCTTT. Using reference TRBV14 and TRBJ1-1 for the parts outside the CDR3, the full variable domain is EAGVTQFPSHSVIEKGQTVTLRCDPISGHDNLYWYRRVMGKEIKFLLHFVKESKQDESGMPNNRFLAERTGGTYSTLKVQPAELEDSGVYFCASSQAGMNTEAFFGQGTRLTVV.

The chain recombines TRBV7-9 with TRBJ2-1, with TRBD2 matching 11 bases. Germline loops: CDR1 SEHNR, CDR2 FQNEAQ (reference sequence). This CDR3 spans 17 amino acids. The V segment lost 5 bases and the J segment 5 bases; nucleotides outside the gene matches: 11. CDR3 protein: CASSPKRLAGQNNEQFF. As DNA, the CDR3 is TGTGCCAGCAGCCCAAAGCGACTAGCGGGGCAAAACAATGAGCAGTTCTTC.

The V and J genes are TRBV5-5 and TRBJ2-2; 8 nucleotides agree with TRBD1. The junction had 10 bases not matched to a gene; V was cut back by 4 bases and J by 2 bases. CDR3 size: 17 residues. Per germline, CDR1 SGHKS and CDR2 YYEKEE (reference sequence). In DNA, the CDR3 is TGTGCCAGCAGCAATGGACAGGGCCCGATTAACACCGGGGAGCTGTTTTTT. Protein sequence: CASSNGQGPINTGELFF.

This clone was found once. The chain carries TRBV7-2 and TRBJ2-2, with D possibly TRBD2 on 5 matching bases. Germline lookup yields CDR1 SGHTA and CDR2 FQGNSA. V lost 6 bases and J lost 2, with 7 bases in between. This CDR3 is 13 amino acids long. In nucleotides, the CDR3 is TGTGCCAGCAGGAGCGGTAACACCGGGGAGCTGTTTTTT. The encoded protein is CASRSGNTGELFF.

The gene calls are TRBV3-1 (or the pseudogene TRBV3-2) and TRBJ2-1; D perhaps matches TRBD2 (5 bases). This CDR3 contains 15 residues. Looked up from germline, CDR1 is LGHDT and CDR2 is YNNKEL (reference sequence). V dropped 4 bases and J dropped 4 bases, with 14 bases sitting between them. The CDR3 DNA reads as TGTGCCAGCAGCCCTCGATATCGGGAATACAATGAGCAGTTCTTC. Translated, it gives CASSPRYREYNEQFF.

The V call is TRBV20-1, the J call TRBJ2-7, with TRBD2 matching 10 bases. The J segment lost 7 bases and the V segment lost 5 bases, leaving 11 bases of the junction unmatched. The CDR3 runs to 14 residues. Germline V gene data show CDR1 as DFQATT and CDR2 as SNEGSKA (reference sequence). The CDR3 sequence: CSAGASGGLNEQYF. CDR3 coding DNA: TGCAGTGCTGGTGCTAGCGGGGGCCTGAATGAGCAGTACTTC.

The rearrangement joins TRBV19 to TRBJ2-6; the match to TRBD1 covers 7 bases. Germline CDR1 reads LNHDA; CDR2 reads SQIVND (reference sequence). This CDR3 region has 16 residues. V shed 8 bases, J shed 1 base, and the junction held 8 bases outside the gene matches. Here the CDR3 reads CASEGQLGSGANVLTF. In nucleotides, the CDR3 is TGTGCCAGTGAGGGACAGCTTGGGTCTGGGGCCAACGTCCTGACTTTC.

CDR3 in amino acids: CASSSLGLAGGKNNEQFF. In nucleotides, the CDR3 is TGCGCCAGCAGCTCCCTGGGACTAGCGGGAGGAAAAAACAATGAGCAGTTCTTC. This chain connects TRBV5-1 to TRBJ2-1; 15 bases align to TRBD2. J gave up 5 bases and V 3 bases, and 9 bases lay outside the gene matches. Germline V lookup: CDR1 SGHRS, CDR2 YFSETQ. The CDR3 spans 18 residues.

The V gene is TRBV7-6, the J gene TRBJ2-2; a possible D gene is TRBD2 (6 bases). V was cut by 5 bases and J by 7 bases, with 17 bases left in between. This CDR3 contains 15 residues. Looked up from germline, CDR1 is SGHVS and CDR2 is FNYEAQ. In DNA, the CDR3 is TGTGCCAGCAGCAGCAGACCTCGGGGAGGCGGGGAGCTGTTTTTT. Its protein product is CASSSRPRGGGELFF.

V and J are TRBV7-8 and TRBJ1-5; 8 bases align to TRBD1. Germline V gene data show CDR1 as SGHVS and CDR2 as FQNEAQ. This CDR3 is 16 amino acids long. The V segment lost 1 base and the J segment 5 bases; nucleotides outside the gene matches: 7. The CDR3, as DNA: TGTGCCAGCAGCTTAGGTGGGACAGGAGTCGATCAGCCCCAGCATTTT. It codes for CASSLGGTGVDQPQHF.

The gene calls are TRBV7-9 and TRBJ2-5, with D maybe TRBD2 (6 bases). Germline V gives CDR1 SEHNR, CDR2 FQNEAQ (reference sequence). Trimming cost V 1 base and J 2 bases, with 11 bases left between them. The CDR3 spans 15 residues. In nucleotides, the CDR3 is TGTGCCAGCAGCTTAGGAATTAGCGGACAAGAGACCCAGTACTTC. Protein: CASSLGISGQETQYF.

The sample holds one count of this clone. The V call is TRBV7-2, the J call TRBJ2-4, with TRBD2 matching 8 bases. Germline values: CDR1 SGHTA, CDR2 FQGNSA. V lost 6 bases to trimming and J lost 6 bases; unmatched junction nucleotides: 10. The CDR3 is made up of 15 amino acids. The CDR3 loop is CASSSGRGGGNIQYF. DNA of the CDR3: TGTGCCAGCAGTTCCGGGAGGGGCGGGGGAAACATTCAGTACTTC.

The chain employs TRBV19 and TRBJ1-3, with TRBD1 matching 7 bases. The V segment lost 4 bases and the J segment 4 bases; nucleotides outside the gene matches: 10. This CDR3 contains 16 residues. CDR1 is LNHDA, CDR2 SQIVND, per germline (reference sequence). The CDR3 spells CASSTSQGRQGNTIYF. The CDR3 DNA is TGTGCCAGTAGTACTTCACAGGGGAGGCAAGGAAACACCATATATTTT.

The J gene is TRBJ2-3, the V gene TRBV25-1; TRBD1 matches 7 bases. Unmatched junction bases numbered 5, after V lost 3 bases and J lost 5 bases. CDR3 length: 14 amino acids. Germline values: CDR1 MGHDK, CDR2 SYGVNS. The CDR3 DNA reads as TGTGCCAGCAGTGATGACAGGGCGAAAGATACGCAGTATTTT. This gives the protein CASSDDRAKDTQYF.

The V and J genes are TRBV19 and TRBJ1-5; D not resolved. Germline values: CDR1 LNHDA, CDR2 SQIVND (reference sequence). V lost 3 bases and J 3 bases, leaving 12 bases between the germline ends. The CDR3 sequence is 15 residues long. CDR3 residues: CASSIGRSNNQPQHF. In nucleotides, the CDR3 is TGTGCCAGTAGTATTGGCAGGTCGAACAATCAGCCCCAGCATTTT.

There are a few counts of this clone. This chain uses TRBV5-1 with TRBJ2-1; 9 positions match TRBD2. Losses at the gene ends were 0 bases for V and 6 bases for J; bases not matched to a gene: 7. Per the germline V gene, CDR1 is SGHRS and CDR2 is YFSETQ. The CDR3 sequence is 16 residues long. Here the CDR3 reads CASSLVPAGGPNEQFF. The DNA of the CDR3 is TGCGCCAGCAGCTTGGTCCCAGCGGGAGGACCCAATGAGCAGTTCTTC.

The J gene is TRBJ2-3, the V gene TRBV19; D possibly corresponds to TRBD1 (6 bases). Trimming took off 5 bases at V and 4 bases at J, with 16 bases between the two ends. CDR1 and CDR2 from the germline V gene are LNHDA and SQIVND (reference sequence). This CDR3 contains 15 residues. The CDR3 sequence is CASSSGDLTADTQYF. CDR3 bases: TGTGCCAGTAGTTCAGGGGATCTTACAGCAGATACGCAGTATTTT.

The gene calls are TRBV7-8 and TRBJ2-3; 7 nucleotides line up with TRBD2. Germline CDR1 is SGHVS and CDR2 is FQNEAQ. The CDR3 covers 13 residues. V lost 6 bases, J lost 5 bases, and 5 bases stayed unmatched. The CDR3 DNA is TGTGCCAGCAGGTTCGCGGGAGTAGATACGCAGTATTTT. Its translation: CASRFAGVDTQYF. Complete variable domain (other parts from reference TRBV7-8 and TRBJ2-3): GAGVSQSPRYKVAKRGQDVALRCDPISGHVSLFWYQQALGQGPEFLTYFQNEAQLDKSGLPSDRFFAERPEGSVSTLKIQRTQQEDSAVYLCASRFAGVDTQYFGPGTRLTVL.

The rearrangement links TRBV19 to TRBJ2-6; the D is unclear. CDR1 is LNHDA and CDR2 is SQIVND in the germline V gene (reference sequence). The ends were cut back, 7 bases at V and 4 bases at J, with 17 bases in the middle. The CDR3 has 16 amino acids. The CDR3 region has the DNA TGTGCCAGTATCTCCATCCGGGTCCCCGGGGCCAACGTCCTGACTTTC. Protein product: CASISIRVPGANVLTF.

The chain recombines TRBV10-3 with TRBJ2-3; 10 bases are shared with TRBD2. The CDR3 totals 14 residues. Germline CDR1 and CDR2: ENHRY and SYGVKD. J gave up 2 bases and V 5 bases, and 1 base lay outside the gene matches. CDR3 amino acids: CAISLAGVTDTQYF. The CDR3, as DNA: TGTGCCATCAGTCTAGCGGGAGTCACAGATACGCAGTATTTT.

This chain connects TRBV28 to TRBJ1-2; 7 bases are shared with TRBD1. Germline loops: CDR1 MDHEN, CDR2 SYDVKM. J was trimmed by 1 base and V by 6 bases; bases with no gene match: 8. The CDR3 has 15 amino acids. The chain's CDR3 is CASSEGGQLNYGYTF. Written as DNA, the CDR3 is TGTGCCAGCAGCGAAGGGGGACAGCTTAACTATGGCTACACCTTC.

The chain recombines TRBV5-1 with TRBJ2-2, with a possible D match to TRBD1 (7 bases). Germline CDR1 SGHRS, CDR2 YFSETQ. This CDR3 comprises 16 residues. The V and J ends lost 4 bases and 2 bases respectively, with 15 bases between them. The CDR3, as DNA: TGCGCCAGCAGCCGTCGGACAGGACTAAACACCGGGGAGCTGTTTTTT. Translation gives CASSRRTGLNTGELFF. Combining the CDR3 with reference TRBV5-1 and TRBJ2-2 gives the whole variable domain KAGVTQTPRYLIKTRGQQVTLSCSPISGHRSVSWYQQTPGQGLQFLFEYFSETQRNKGNFPGRFSGRQFSNSRSEMNVSTLELGDSALYLCASSRRTGLNTGELFFGEGSRLTVL.

This chain joins TRBV30 and TRBJ2-1; D possibly corresponds to TRBD1 (5 bases). The germline V gene has CDR1 GTSNPN and CDR2 SVGIG (reference sequence). There are 14 residues in the CDR3. Trimming left V 2 bases short and J 0 bases short, with 8 bases between. The CDR3 region has the DNA TGTGCCTGGAGTAAAGGGGTCTCCTACAATGAGCAGTTCTTC. Amino acids: CAWSKGVSYNEQFF.